This TCR beta chain was identified during a study of radiotherapy plus CTLA-4 blockade in lung cancer. Across the whole study: Across the patients, objective responses occurred in approximately 19%, and disease control in approximately 30%.

Alongside CTLA-4 blockade with ipilimumab, patients with chemo-refractory metastatic non-small-cell lung cancer received focal radiation. CDR1 and CDR2 from the germline V gene are SGHDT and YYEEEE. This CDR3 has 15 amino acids. V was pared by 4 bases and J by 0 bases, with 14 bases between. Comments on this clone: As yet, its antigen is unknown.

Study conclusions and caveats: TCR clones originating in tumors grew in number in blood after radiotherapy plus ipilimumab. Reported findings show early blood T cell clone dynamics, with interferon-beta, best predicted response.

Libraries were prepared by immunoSEQ multiplex PCR; TCRdb keeps only in-frame clonotypes and omits some of them. The data contain some 71,000 clones, roughly three quarters of them singletons. The origin of this receptor is a human donor with non-small cell lung cancer whose response to radiotherapy plus ipilimumab could not be evaluated. Some clones in this sample may be carry-over from other donors' samples. V is TRBV5-6 and J is TRBJ2-7; D perhaps matches TRBD2 (5 bases). Sequences were derived from peripheral blood, sampled from a patient treated with radiotherapy plus ipilimumab. This CDR3 is CASSVGLRSSYEQYF. The DNA for the CDR3 is TGTGCCAGCAGCGTAGGACTGAGGAGCTCCTACGAGCAGTACTTC.